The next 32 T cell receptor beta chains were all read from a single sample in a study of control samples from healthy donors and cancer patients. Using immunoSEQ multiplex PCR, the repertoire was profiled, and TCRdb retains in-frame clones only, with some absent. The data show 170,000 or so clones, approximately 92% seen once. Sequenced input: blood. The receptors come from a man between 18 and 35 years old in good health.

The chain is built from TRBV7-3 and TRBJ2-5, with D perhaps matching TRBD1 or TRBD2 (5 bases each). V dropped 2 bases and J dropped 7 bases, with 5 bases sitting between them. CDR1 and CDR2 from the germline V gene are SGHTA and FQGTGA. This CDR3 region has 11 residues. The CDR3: CASSLGGTQYF. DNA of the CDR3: TGTGCCAGCAGCTTAGGGGGGACCCAGTACTTC.

The CDR3 is CASSLYRDDTEAFF. CDR3 bases: TGTGCCAGCAGTCTTTACAGGGATGACACTGAAGCTTTCTTT. The rearrangement uses TRBV27 and TRBJ1-1, with a weak D call TRBD1 (6 bases). The V gene's germline CDR1 is MNHEY and CDR2 SMNVEV (reference sequence). V was pared by 5 bases and J by 3 bases, with 13 bases between. The CDR3 length is 14 residues.

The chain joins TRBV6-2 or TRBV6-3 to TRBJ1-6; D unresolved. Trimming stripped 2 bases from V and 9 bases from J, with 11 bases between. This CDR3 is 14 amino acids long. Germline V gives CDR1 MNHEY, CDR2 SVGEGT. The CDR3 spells CASSYGVSGSPLHF. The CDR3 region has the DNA TGTGCCAGCAGTTACGGGGTCTCGGGTTCACCCCTCCACTTT.

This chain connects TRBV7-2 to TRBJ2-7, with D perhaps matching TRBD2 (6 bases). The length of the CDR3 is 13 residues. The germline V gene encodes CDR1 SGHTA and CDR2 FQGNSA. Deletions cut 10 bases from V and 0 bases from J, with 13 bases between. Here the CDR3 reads CATRGASSYEQYF. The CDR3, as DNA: TGTGCCACCCGCGGGGCCTCCTCCTACGAGCAGTACTTC.

CDR3 nucleotides: TGTGCCAGCAGCACAAAGGTGGAGGGATCGGATCAGCCCCAGCATTTT. Residues: CASSTKVEGSDQPQHF. The chain recombines TRBV21-1 with TRBJ1-5. TRBV21-1 is flagged as a pseudogene. The CDR3 spans 16 residues.

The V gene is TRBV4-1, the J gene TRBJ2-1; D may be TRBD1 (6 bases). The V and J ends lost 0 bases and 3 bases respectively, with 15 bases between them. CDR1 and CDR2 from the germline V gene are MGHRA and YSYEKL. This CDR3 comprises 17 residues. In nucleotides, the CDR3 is TGCGCCAGCAGCCAAGATCGGACAGTTGCCCTCTACAATGAGCAGTTCTTC. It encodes CASSQDRTVALYNEQFF.

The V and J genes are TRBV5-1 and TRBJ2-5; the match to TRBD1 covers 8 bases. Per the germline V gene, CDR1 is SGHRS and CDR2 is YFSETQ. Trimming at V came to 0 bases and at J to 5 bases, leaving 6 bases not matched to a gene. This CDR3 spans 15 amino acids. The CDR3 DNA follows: TGCGCCAGCAGCTTGGACCCGGGACAGGAGGAGACCCAGTACTTC. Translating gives CASSLDPGQEETQYF.

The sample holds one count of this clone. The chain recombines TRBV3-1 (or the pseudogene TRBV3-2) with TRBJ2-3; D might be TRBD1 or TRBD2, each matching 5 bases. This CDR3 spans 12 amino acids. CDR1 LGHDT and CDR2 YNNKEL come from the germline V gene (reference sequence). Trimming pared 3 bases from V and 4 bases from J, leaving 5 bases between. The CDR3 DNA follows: TGTGCCAGCAGCCAGGGGGCAGATACGCAGTATTTT. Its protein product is CASSQGADTQYF.

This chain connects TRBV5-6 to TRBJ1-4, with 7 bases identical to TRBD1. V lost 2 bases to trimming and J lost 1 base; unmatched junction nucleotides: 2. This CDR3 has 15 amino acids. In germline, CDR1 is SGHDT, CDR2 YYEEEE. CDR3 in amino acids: CASSLWDRTNEKLFF. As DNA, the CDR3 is TGTGCCAGCAGCTTATGGGACAGAACTAATGAAAAACTGTTTTTT.

The CDR3 DNA sequence: TGTGCCAGCAGCCTTTACAGGGGCTATGGCTACACCTTC. Residues: CASSLYRGYGYTF. V usage is TRBV6-5 and J usage is TRBJ1-2; 7 nucleotides agree with TRBD1. Unmatched junction bases numbered 5, after V lost 6 bases and J lost 4 bases. There are 13 residues in the CDR3. Germline-derived CDR1 and CDR2 are MNHEY and SVGAGI.

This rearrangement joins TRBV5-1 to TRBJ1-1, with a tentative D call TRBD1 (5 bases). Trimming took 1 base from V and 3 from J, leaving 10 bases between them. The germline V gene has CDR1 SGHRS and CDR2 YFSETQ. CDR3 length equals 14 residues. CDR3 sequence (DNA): TGCGCCAGCAGCTTGAGGGGAGGGGACACTGAAGCTTTCTTT. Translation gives CASSLRGGDTEAFF.

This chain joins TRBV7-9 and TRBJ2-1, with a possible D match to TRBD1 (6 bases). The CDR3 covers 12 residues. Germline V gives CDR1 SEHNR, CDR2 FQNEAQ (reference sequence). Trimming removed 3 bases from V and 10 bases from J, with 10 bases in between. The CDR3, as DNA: TGTGCCAGCAGCTTTTCAGGGGAGGAGCAGTTCTTC. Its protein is CASSFSGEEQFF.

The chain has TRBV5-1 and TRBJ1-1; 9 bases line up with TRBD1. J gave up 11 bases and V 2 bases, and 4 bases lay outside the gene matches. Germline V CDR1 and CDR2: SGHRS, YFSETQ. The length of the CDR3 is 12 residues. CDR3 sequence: CASSLGQGTAFF. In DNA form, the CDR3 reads TGCGCCAGCAGCTTAGGACAGGGGACGGCTTTCTTT. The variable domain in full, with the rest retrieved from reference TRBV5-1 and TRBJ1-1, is KAGVTQTPRYLIKTRGQQVTLSCSPISGHRSVSWYQQTPGQGLQFLFEYFSETQRNKGNFPGRFSGRQFSNSRSEMNVSTLELGDSALYLCASSLGQGTAFFGQGTRLTVV.

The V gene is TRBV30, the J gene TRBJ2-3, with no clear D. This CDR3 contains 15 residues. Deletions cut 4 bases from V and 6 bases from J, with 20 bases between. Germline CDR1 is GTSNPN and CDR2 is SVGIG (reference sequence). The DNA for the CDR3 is TGTGCCTGGACCCGGATAACCTCTTCGATGGATACGCAGTATTTT. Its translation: CAWTRITSSMDTQYF.

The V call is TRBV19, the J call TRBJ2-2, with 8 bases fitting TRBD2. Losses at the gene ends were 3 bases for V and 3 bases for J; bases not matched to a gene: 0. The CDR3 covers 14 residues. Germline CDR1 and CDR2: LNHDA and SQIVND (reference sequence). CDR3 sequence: CASSIGRDTGELFF. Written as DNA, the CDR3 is TGTGCCAGTAGTATCGGGAGGGACACCGGGGAGCTGTTTTTT.

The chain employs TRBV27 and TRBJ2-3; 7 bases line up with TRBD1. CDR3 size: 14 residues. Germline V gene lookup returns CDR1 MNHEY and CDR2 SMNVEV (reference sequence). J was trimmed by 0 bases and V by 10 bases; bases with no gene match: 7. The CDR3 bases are TGTGCCACCCTTCCGGACAGGAGCACAGATACGCAGTATTTT. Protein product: CATLPDRSTDTQYF.

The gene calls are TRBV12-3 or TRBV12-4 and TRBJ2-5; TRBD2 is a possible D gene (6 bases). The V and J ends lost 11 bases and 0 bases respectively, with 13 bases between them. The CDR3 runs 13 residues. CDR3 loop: CASRGFNQETQYF. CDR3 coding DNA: TGTGCCTCTCGGGGGTTCAACCAAGAGACCCAGTACTTC.

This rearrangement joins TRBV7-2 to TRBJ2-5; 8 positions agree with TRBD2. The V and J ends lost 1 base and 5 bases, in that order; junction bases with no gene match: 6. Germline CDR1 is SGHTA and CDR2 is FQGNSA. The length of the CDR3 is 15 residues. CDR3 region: CASSLVSGGVETQYF. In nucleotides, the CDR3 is TGTGCCAGCAGCTTAGTCAGCGGGGGAGTGGAGACCCAGTACTTC.

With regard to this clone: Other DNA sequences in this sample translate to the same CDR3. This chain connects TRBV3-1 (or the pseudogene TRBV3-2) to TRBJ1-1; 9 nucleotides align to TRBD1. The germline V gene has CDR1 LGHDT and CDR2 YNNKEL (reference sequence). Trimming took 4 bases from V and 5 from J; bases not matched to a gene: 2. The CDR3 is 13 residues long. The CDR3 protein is CASSRQGGTEAFF. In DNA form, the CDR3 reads TGTGCCAGCAGCCGACAGGGGGGGACTGAAGCTTTCTTT.

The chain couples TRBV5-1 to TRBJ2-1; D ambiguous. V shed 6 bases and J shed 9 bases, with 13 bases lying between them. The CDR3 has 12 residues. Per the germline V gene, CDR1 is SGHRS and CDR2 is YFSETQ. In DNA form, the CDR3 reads TGCGCCAGCACCTCCTACAATAGTGAGCAGTTCTTC. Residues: CASTSYNSEQFF.

DNA of the CDR3: TGTGCCAGCAGCCCTCGGGGGGGGGCGCGAACTGAAGCTTTCTTT. It codes for CASSPRGGARTEAFF. The chain uses TRBV2 and TRBJ1-1; tentatively, D is TRBD1 (6 bases). V dropped 6 bases and J dropped 5 bases, with 19 bases sitting between them. CDR1 SNHLY and CDR2 FYNNEI come from the germline V gene. The CDR3 is made up of 15 amino acids.

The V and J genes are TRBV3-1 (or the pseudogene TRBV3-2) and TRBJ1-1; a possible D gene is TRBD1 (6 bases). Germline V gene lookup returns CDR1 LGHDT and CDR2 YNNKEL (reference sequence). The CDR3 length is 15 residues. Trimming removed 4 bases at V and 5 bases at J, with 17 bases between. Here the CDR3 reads CASSPGHGESTEAFF. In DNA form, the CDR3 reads TGTGCCAGCAGCCCGGGACACGGGGAATCTACTGAAGCTTTCTTT.

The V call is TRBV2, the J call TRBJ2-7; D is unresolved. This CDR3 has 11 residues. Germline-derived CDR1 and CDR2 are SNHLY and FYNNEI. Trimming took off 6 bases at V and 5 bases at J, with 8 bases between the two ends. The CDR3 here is CASRGTNEQYF. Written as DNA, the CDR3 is TGTGCCAGCAGAGGTACGAACGAGCAGTACTTC.

The DNA of the CDR3 is TGTGCCAGCAGCCAAGTAGTAATGGTGAAGGGAGGCAACACTGAAGCTTTCTTT. Translation: CASSQVVMVKGGNTEAFF. V usage is TRBV4-2 and J usage is TRBJ1-1; the D is unclear. Trimming stripped 1 base from V and 2 bases from J, with 20 bases between. CDR1 and CDR2 from the germline V gene are LGHNA and YNFKEQ. The CDR3 length is 18 residues.

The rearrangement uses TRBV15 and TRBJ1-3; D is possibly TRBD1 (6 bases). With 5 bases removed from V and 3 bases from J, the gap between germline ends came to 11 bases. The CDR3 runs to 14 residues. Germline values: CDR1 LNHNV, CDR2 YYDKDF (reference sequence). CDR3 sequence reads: CATSGGTRGNTIYF. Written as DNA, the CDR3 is TGTGCCACCAGCGGGGGGACACGTGGAAACACCATATATTTT.

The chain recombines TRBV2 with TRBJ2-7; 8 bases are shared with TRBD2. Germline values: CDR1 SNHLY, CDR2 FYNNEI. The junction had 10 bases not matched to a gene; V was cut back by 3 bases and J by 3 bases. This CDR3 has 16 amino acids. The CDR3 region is CASSDPRRGDIYEQYF. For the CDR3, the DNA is TGTGCCAGCAGTGACCCTAGGCGGGGGGACATCTACGAGCAGTACTTC.

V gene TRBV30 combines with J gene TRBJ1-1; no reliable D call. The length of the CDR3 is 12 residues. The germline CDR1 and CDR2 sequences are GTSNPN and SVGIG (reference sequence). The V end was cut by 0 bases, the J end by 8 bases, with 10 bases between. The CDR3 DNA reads TGTGCCTGGAGTGTACGAGGGAAGGAAGCTTTCTTT. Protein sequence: CAWSVRGKEAFF.

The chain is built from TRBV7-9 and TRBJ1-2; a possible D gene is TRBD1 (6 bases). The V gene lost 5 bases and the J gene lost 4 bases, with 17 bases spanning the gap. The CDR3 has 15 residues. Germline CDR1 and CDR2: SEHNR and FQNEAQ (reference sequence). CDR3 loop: CASSRDRRITYGYTF. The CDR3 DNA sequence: TGTGCCAGCAGCCGCGACAGGAGAATAACCTATGGCTACACCTTC.

CDR3 sequence: CSASGHTDTQYF. The CDR3 DNA is TGCAGTGCTAGTGGTCATACAGATACGCAGTATTTT. The chain is built from TRBV20-1 and TRBJ2-3; D is uncertain. The V gene lost 3 bases and the J gene lost 3 bases, with 7 bases spanning the gap. Germline CDR1 and CDR2: DFQATT and SNEGSKA (reference sequence). The CDR3 runs to 12 residues.

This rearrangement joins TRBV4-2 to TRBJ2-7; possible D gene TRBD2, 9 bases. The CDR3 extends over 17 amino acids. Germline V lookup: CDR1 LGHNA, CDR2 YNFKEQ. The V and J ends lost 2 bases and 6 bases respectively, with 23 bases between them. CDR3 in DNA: TGTGCCAGCAGCCAACCGCAGGGGGCGGGGGGGGCTACCGAGCAGTACTTC. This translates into CASSQPQGAGGATEQYF.

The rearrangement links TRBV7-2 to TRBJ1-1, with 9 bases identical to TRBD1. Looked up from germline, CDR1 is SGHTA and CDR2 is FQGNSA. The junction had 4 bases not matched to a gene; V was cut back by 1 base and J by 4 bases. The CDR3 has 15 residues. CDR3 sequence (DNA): TGTGCCAGCAGCTTAGGTGACAGGGGGGGCACTGAAGCTTTCTTT. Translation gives CASSLGDRGGTEAFF. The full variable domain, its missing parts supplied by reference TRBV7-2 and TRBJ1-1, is GAGVSQSPSNKVTEKGKDVELRCDPISGHTALYWYRQSLGQGLEFLIYFQGNSAPDKSGLPSDRFSAERTGGSVSTLTIQRTQQEDSAVYLCASSLGDRGGTEAFFGQGTRLTVV.

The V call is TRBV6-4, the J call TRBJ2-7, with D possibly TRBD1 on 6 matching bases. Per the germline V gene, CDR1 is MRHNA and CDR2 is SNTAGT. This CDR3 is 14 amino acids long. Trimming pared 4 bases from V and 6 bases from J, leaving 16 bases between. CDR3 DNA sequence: TGTGCCAGCAGTGTAGTAGGGGGTTTGGCCGAGCAGTACTTC. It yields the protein CASSVVGGLAEQYF.